The T cell receptor beta chain described here comes from a study of radiation and T cells in renal cell carcinoma. With V trimmed by 11 bases and J by 3 bases, 9 bases remained unmatched. The germline gives CDR1 MDHEN, CDR2 SYDVKM. This CDR3 is built from 14 residues. Measured with immunoSEQ multiplex PCR; TCRdb has only the in-frame clones, and not every one. The sample yields 120,000 or so clones, about 81% seen once. The sample's time point: blood 2 weeks post-SBRT. Treatment given: 15 Gy SBRT to primary tumor, nephrectomy 4 weeks later. The chain uses TRBV28 and TRBJ1-5; 8 bases agree with TRBD1. The clonotype was recovered from a woman aged 55 to 70 with renal cell carcinoma. The starting material was blood, obtained from a patient whose treatment included radiotherapy and nephrectomy. CDR3 in DNA: TGTGCCGGCCACAGGGGGGGGCCCAATCAGCCCCAGCATTTT. Residues: CAGHRGGPNQPQHF. Drawing the rest from reference TRBV28 and TRBJ1-5, the complete variable domain is DVKVTQSSRYLVKRTGEKVFLECVQDMDHENMFWYRQDPGLGLRLIYFSYDVKMKEKGDIPEGYSVSREKKERFSLILESASTNQTSMYLCAGHRGGPNQPQHFGDGTRLSIL.